This record looks at one T cell receptor (beta chain) sequence and its context. What it binds is not known. This sample is drawn from a study of T cell responses to AZD1222 COVID-19 vaccine. Study findings and constraints: Without day 14 samples, only post-peak T cell repertoires were studied. In the spike-specific TCR repertoire, nearly half reportedly target unmutated variant regions. Baseline serostatus was positive in only six AZD1222 recipients. Recipients of two AZD1222 doses showed rising Spike-specific TCR breadth and depth.

Profiling relied on immunoSEQ multiplex PCR, and the TCRdb table lists in-frame clones only, not all of them. The sample has 80,000 or so clones, 88% seen once. The sample was peripheral blood, taken on day 0 of MenACWY control vaccination. This receptor was obtained from an adult in good health.

Written as DNA, the CDR3 is TGTGCCAGCAGCTTAAAGGGTGAAGCTTTCTTT. Translating it yields CASSLKGEAFF. V gene TRBV11-3 combines with J gene TRBJ1-1; unclear D gene. In germline, CDR1 is SGHNT, CDR2 YENEEA. V was shortened by 2 bases and J by 7 bases, with 5 bases between the two germline ends. The CDR3 runs to 11 residues. Full variable domain (rest looked up from reference TRBV11-3 and TRBJ1-1): EAGVVQSPRYKIIEKKQPVAFWCNPISGHNTLYWYLQNLGQGPELLIRYENEEAVDDSQLPKDRFSAERLKGVDSTLKIQPAELGDSAVYLCASSLKGEAFFGQGTRLTVV.